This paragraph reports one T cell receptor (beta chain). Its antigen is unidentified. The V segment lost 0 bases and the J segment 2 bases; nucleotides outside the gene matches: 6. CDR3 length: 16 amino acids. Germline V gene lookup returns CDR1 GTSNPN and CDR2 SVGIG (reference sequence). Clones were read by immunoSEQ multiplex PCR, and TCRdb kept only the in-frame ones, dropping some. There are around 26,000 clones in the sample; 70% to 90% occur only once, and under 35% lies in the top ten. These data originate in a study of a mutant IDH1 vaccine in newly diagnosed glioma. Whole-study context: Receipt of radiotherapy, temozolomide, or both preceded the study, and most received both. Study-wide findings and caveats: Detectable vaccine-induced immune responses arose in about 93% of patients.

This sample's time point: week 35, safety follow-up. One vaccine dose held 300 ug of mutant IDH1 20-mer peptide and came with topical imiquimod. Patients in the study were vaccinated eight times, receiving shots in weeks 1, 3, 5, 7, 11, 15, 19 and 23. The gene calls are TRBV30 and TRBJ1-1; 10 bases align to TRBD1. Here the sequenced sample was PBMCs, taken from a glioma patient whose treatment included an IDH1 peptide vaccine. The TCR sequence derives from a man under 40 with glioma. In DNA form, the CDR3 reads TGTGCCTGGAGTGTACTCGGGACAGGGGTTAACACTGAAGCTTTCTTT. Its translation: CAWSVLGTGVNTEAFF.